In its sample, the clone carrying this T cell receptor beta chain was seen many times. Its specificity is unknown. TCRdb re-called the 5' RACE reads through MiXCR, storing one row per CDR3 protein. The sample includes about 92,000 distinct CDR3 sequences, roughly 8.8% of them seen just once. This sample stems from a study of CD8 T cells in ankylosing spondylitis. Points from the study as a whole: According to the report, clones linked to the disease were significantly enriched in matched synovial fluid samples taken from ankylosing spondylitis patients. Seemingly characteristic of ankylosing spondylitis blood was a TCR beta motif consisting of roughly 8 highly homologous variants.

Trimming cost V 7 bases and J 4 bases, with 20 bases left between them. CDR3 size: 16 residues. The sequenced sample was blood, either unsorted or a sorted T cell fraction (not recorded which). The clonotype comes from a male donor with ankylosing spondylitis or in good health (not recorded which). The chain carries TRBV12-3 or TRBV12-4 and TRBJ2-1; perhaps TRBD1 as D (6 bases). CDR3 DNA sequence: TGTGCCAGCACCGACCCCGGGACAAACGTTTACAATGAGCAGTTCTTC. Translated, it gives CASTDPGTNVYNEQFF.